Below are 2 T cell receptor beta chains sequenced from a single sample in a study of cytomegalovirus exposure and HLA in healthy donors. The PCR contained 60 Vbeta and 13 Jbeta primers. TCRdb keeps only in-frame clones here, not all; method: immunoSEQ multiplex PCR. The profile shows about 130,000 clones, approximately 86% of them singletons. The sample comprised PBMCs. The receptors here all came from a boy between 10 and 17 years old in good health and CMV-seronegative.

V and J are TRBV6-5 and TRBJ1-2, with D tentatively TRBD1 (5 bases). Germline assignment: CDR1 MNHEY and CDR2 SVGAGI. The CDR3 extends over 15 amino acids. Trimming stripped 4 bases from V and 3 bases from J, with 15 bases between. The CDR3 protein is CASSSLLTVDYGYTF. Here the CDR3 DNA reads TGTGCCAGCAGTTCGTTATTGACAGTTGACTATGGCTACACCTTC.

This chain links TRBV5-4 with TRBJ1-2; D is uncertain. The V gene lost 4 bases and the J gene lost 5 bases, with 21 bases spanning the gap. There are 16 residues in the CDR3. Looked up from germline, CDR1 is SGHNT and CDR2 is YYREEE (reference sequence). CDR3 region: CASSPGGQTQLYGYTF. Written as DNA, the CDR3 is TGTGCCAGCAGCCCAGGTGGGCAGACCCAATTATATGGCTACACCTTC.